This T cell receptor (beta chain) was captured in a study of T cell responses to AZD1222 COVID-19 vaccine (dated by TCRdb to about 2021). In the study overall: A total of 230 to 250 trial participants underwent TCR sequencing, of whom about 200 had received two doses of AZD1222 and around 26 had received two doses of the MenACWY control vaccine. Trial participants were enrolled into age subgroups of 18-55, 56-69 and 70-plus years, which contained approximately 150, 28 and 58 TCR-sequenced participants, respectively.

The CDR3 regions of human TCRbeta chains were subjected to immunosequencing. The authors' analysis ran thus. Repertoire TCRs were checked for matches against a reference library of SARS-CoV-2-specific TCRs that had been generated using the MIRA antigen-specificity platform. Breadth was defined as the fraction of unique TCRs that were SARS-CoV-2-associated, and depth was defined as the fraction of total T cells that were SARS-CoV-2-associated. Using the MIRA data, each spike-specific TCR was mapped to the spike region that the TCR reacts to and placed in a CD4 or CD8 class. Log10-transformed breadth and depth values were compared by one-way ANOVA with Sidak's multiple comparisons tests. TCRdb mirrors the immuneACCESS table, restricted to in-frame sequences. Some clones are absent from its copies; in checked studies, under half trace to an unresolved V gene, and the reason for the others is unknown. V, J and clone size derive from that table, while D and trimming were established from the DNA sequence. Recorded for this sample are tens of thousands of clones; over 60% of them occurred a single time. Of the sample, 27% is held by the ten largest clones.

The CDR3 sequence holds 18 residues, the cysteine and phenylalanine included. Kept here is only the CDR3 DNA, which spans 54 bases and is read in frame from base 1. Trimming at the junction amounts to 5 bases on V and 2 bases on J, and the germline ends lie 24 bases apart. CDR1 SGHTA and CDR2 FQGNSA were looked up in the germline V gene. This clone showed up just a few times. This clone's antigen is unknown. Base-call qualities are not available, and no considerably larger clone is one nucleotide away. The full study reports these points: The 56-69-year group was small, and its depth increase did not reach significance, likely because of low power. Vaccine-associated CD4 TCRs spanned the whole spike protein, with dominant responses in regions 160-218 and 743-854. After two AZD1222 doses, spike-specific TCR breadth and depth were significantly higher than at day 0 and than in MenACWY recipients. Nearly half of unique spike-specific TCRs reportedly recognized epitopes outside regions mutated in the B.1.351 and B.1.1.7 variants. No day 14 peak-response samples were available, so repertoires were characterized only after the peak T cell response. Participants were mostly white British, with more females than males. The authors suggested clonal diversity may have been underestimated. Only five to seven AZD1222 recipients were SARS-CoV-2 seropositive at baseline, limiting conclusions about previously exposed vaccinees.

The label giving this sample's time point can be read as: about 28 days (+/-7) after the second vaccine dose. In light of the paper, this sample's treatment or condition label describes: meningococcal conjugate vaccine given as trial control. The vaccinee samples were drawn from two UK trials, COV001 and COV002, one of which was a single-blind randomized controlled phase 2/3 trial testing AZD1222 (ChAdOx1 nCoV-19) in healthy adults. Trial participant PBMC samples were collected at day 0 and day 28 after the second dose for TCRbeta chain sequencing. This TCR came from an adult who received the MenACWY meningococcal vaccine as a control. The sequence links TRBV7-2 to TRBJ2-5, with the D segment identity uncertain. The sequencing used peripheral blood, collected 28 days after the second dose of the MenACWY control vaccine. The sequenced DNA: TGTGCCAGCAGCCCGTTTAAGTCCCATTTGAAGATGCAAGAGACCCAGTACTTC. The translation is CASSPFKSHLKMQETQYF.